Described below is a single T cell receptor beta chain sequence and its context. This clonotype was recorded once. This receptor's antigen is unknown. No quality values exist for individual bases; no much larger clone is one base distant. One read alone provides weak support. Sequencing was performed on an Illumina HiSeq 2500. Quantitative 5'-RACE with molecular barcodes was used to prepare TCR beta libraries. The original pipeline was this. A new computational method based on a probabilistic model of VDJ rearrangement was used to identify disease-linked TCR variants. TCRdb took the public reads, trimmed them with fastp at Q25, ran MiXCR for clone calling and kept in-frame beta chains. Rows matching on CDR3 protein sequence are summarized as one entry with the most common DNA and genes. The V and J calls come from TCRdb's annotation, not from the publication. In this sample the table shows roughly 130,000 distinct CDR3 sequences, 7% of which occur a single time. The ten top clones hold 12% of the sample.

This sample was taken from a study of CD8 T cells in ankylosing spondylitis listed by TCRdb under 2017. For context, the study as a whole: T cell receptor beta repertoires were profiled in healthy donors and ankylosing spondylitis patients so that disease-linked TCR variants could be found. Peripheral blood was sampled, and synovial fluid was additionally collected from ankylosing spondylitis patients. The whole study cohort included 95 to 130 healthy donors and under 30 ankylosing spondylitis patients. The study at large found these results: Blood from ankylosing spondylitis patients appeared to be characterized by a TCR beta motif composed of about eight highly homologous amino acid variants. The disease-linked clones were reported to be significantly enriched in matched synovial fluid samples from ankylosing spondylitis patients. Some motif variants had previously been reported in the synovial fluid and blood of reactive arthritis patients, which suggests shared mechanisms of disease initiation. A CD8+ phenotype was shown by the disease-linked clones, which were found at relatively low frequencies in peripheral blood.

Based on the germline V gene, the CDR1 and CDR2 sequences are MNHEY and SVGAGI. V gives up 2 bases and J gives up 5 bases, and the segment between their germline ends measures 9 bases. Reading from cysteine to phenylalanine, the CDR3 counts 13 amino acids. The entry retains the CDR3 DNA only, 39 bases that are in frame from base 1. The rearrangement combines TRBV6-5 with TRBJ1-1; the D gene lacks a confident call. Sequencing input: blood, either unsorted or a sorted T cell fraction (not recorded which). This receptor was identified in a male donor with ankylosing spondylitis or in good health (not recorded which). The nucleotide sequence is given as TGTGCCAGCAGTTACGGAGAGAGGACTGAAGCTTTCTTT. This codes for CASSYGERTEAFF.